The entry that follows covers one TCR beta chain sequence. Its antigen is not identified. TCRB sequencing was done at Survey resolution level. Profiling relied on immunoSEQ multiplex PCR, and the TCRdb table lists in-frame clones only, not all of them. The sample shows approximately 1,500 clones, around two thirds of them seen only once. The time point: 2015-2016 season, 7 days after influenza vaccination. Donors were community-dwelling with no influenza vaccine in the prior 6 months. V lost 9 bases and J 10 bases, leaving 16 bases between the germline ends. CDR1 is LGHNT and CDR2 is FRNRAP in the germline V gene. There are 12 residues in the CDR3. The record originates from a study of follicular helper T cells after annual influenza vaccination. Broader study findings: Day 7 ICOS+CD38+ clones later appeared mostly in ICOS-CD38- cTfh. Only roughly 10-20% of analyzed cells yielded productive TCRB sequences.

J is TRBJ2-1 and V is TRBV12-5; maybe TRBD2 (6 bases). The sequencing used CXCR5+ CD38+ circulating T follicular helper cells from blood, collected 7 days after influenza vaccination. Subset specified: circulating Tfh, non-naive CD4+CXCR5+PD-1+ (ICOS+CD38+ or ICOS-CD38-). This clonotype was sampled from an adult who received the influenza vaccine. The DNA of the CDR3 is TGTGCTAGCCTTAGCGGTTACAGGGAGCAGTTCTTC. It specifies CASLSGYREQFF.